This T cell receptor beta chain was profiled in a study of response to subunit inactivated influenza vaccine (dated 2018 in TCRdb). The study in broad terms: The study used deep quantitative T cell receptor repertoire profiling to track responses to a trivalent subunit inactivated influenza vaccine.

Library generation was performed with RT-PCR. Sequenced on an Illumina HiSeq 2500. The public reads were quality trimmed at Q25 with fastp and then assembled into clones with MiXCR by TCRdb, keeping productive beta chains. One record per CDR3 amino acid sequence lists the most common genes and DNA. The sample includes approximately 490,000 distinct CDR3 sequences, with approximately 6.9% observed a single time. Of the sample, approximately 14% is held by the ten largest clones. What the work shows at the level of the full study, not this receptor alone: It was suggested by the authors that each seasonal influenza vaccination may recruit only a limited number of new T cells.

A word on this clonotype: Its antigen is not yet known. No base quality information exists; no much larger clone differs at one position.

From a lookup of the germline V gene, CDR1 and CDR2 are SGHRS and YFSETQ. Between the V and J ends, shortened by 1 base and 9 bases respectively, the junction contains 13 bases. Including cysteine and phenylalanine, the CDR3 has 14 amino acids. The read is trimmed to its CDR3 DNA, 42 bases read in frame from base 1. The rearrangement joined TRBV5-1 to TRBJ2-2, and TRBD1 may be the D gene, going by 5 matching bases. This clonotype was sampled from a man between 50 and 69 years old who received an inactivated influenza vaccine. Donor details come from another sample of the same person, matched by shared clones. Specimen: PBMCs from blood, collected less than 30 months after vaccination. CDR3 reads: CASSLSGSDRELFF. The bases read TGCGCCAGCAGCTTGTCAGGGTCAGACCGGGAGCTGTTTTTT.